This TCR beta chain stems from a study of T-cell reconstitution after alpha-beta-depleted transplantation in children. Unique molecular identifiers were incorporated when the TCRbeta library was constructed. TCRdb recomputed calls from the PCR reads with MiXCR, one row per CDR3 protein. The sample shows hundreds of thousands of distinct CDR3 sequences, 20% to 25% of them seen only once. The junction had 14 bases not matched to a gene; V was cut back by 1 base and J by 2 bases. CDR1 and CDR2 from the germline V gene are SGHVS and FNYEAQ. The CDR3 loop spans 18 amino acids. The chain employs TRBV7-6 and TRBJ2-7, with 7 bases that match TRBD1. This sample comprised PBMCs, mostly from graft donor cells, obtained 360 days after TCRalphabeta/CD19-depleted stem cell transplant. The receptor was isolated from a boy under three years old who had a stem cell transplant for acute myeloid leukemia, so the T cells may come from the graft donor. CDR3 bases: TGTGCCAGCAGCTTAGGCCGGGACAGCCAACACCTACCCTACGAGCAGTACTTC. Protein: CASSLGRDSQHLPYEQYF.